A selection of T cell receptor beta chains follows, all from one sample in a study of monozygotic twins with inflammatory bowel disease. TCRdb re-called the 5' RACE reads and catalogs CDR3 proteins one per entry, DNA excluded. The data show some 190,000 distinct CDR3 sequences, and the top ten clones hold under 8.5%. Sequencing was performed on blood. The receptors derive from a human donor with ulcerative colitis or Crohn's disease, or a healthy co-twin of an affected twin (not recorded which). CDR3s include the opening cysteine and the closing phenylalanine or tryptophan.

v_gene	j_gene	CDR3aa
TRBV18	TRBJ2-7	CASSPPAPSYEQYF
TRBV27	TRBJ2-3	CASSSPSGTGNTDTHYF
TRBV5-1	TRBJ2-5	CASSIPTSGAVETQYF
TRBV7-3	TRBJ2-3	CASSFEGTDTQYF
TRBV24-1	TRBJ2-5	CATSGSPNEETQYF
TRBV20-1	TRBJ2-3	CSTDRDSTDTQYF
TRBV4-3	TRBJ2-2	CASSQVRVNTGELFF
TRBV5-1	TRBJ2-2	CASSLAGQAGELFF
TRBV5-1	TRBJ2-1	CASSLALTSGGEYNEQFF
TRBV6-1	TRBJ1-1	CASSESGPNTEAFF
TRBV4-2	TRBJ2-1	CASSQGLASSNEQFF
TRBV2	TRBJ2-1	CASRGGNEQFF
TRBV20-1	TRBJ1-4	CSARGLGGEKLFF
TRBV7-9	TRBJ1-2	CASTVVRGYTF
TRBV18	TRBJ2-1	CASSPPSGGAYNEQFF
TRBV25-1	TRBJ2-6	CASSTTDSGANVLTF
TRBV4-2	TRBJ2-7	CASSQGKEKGQGIYEQYF
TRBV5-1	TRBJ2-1	CASRPQATSHNEQFF
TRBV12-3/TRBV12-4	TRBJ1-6	CASSLERGYSPLHF
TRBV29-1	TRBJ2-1	CSVSGRRTYNEQFF
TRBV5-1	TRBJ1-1	CASSRDRVVSEAFF
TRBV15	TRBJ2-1	CATSGSGRSNEQFF
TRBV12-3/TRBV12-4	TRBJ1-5	CASSWEGSEPQHF
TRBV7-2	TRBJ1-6	CASREANNSPLHF
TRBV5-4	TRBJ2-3	CASSLKIGPRTDTQYF
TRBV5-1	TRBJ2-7	CASSLEGFGQYF
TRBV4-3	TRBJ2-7	CASSQEKLAGYEQYF
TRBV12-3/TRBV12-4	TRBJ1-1	CASTLSGTLREAFF
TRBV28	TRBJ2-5	CASRTGARETQYF
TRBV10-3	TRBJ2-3	CAISPGGTDTQYF
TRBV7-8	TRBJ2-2	CASSYLGSGKTGELFF
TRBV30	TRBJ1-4	CAWSAGGTNEKLFF
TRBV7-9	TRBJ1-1	CASSQLTGGKGTEAFF
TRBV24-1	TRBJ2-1	CATSAGRHNEQFF
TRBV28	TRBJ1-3	CASSLPARRGNTIYF
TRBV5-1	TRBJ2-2	CASSFGTGHGELFF
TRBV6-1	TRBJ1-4	CATGRAGPNEKLFF
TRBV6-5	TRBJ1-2	CASSWRTYPRGYTF
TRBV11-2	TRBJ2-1	CASTNRGGNEQFF
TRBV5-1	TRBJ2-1	CASSVTGGLNEQFF
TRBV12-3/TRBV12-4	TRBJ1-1	CASTYRGADTEAFF